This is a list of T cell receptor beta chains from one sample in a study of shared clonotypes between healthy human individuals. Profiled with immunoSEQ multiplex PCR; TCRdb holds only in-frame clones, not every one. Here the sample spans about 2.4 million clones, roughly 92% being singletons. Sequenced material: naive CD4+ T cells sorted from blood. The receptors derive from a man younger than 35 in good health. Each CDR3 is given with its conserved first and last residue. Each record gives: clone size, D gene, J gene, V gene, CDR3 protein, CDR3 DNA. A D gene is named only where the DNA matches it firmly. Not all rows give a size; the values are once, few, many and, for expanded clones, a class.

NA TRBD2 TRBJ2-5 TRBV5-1 CANGGTSGTYEIHETQYF TGCGCCAACGGCGGCACTAGCGGAACTTATGAAATTCATGAGACCCAGTACTTC
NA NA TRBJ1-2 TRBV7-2 CASSFSSRTVNYGYTF TGTGCCAGCAGCTTCAGTTCTCGGACAGTTAACTATGGCTACACCTTC
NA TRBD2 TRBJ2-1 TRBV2 CASSGGGFYNEQFF TGTGCCAGCAGTGGCGGGGGGTTTTACAATGAGCAGTTCTTC
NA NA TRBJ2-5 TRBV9 CASSPWTSQETQYF TGTGCCAGCAGCCCGTGGACGTCTCAAGAGACCCAGTACTTC
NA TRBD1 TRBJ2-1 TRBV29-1 CSVGGGWGYNEQFF TGCAGCGTTGGAGGGGGCTGGGGGTACAATGAGCAGTTCTTC
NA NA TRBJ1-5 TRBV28 CASTTGGRDQPQHF TGTGCCAGCACCACGGGCGGTAGAGATCAGCCCCAGCATTTT
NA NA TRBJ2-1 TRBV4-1 CASSQEGAPGVNEQFF TGCGCCAGCAGCCAAGAAGGGGCGCCTGGGGTCAATGAGCAGTTCTTC
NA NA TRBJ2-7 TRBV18 CASSLQGIGEQYF TGTGCCAGCTCACTACAGGGTATAGGGGAGCAGTACTTC
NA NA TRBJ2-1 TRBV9 CASSVGVGTASYNEQFF TGTGCCAGCAGCGTAGGTGTGGGAACCGCCTCCTACAATGAGCAGTTCTTC
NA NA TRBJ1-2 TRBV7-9 CASSLDTALYGYTF TGTGCCAGCAGCTTAGACACGGCCCTATATGGCTACACCTTC
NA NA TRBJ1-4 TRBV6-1 CASSAHATNEKLFF TGTGCCAGCAGCGCCCATGCAACTAATGAAAAACTGTTTTTT
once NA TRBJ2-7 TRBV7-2 CASSPSSYEQYF TGTGCCAGCAGCCCCAGCAGCTACGAGCAGTACTTC
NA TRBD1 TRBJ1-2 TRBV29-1 CSVDGTGYGYTF TGCAGCGTTGACGGGACAGGCTATGGCTACACCTTC
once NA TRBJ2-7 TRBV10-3 CATIEGVISYEQYF TGTGCCACCATCGAGGGGGTGATCTCCTACGAGCAGTACTTC
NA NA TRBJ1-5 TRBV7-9 CASSLEASIKGQPQHF TGTGCCAGCAGCTTAGAGGCCTCAATCAAAGGTCAGCCCCAGCATTTT
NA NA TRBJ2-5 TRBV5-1 CASSLNGLNGGQETQYF TGCGCCAGCAGCTTGAACGGCCTAAATGGGGGCCAAGAGACCCAGTACTTC
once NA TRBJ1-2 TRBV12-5 CASGAPTPLSGGYTF TGTGCTAGTGGTGCCCCGACACCACTAAGCGGTGGCTACACCTTC
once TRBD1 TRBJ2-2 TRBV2 CASSALMRGQGSTGELFF TGTGCCAGCAGTGCCCTGATGAGGGGACAGGGGAGCACCGGGGAGCTGTTTTTT
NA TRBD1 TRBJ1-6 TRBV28 CASSKLTGGYNSPLHF TGTGCCAGCAGTAAACTCACAGGGGGCTATAATTCACCCCTCCACTTT
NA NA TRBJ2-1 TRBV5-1 CASSSILYGEQFF TGCGCCAGCAGCTCAATCCTGTACGGTGAGCAGTTCTTC
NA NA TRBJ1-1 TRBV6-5 CASSRSDKNTEAFF TGTGCCAGCAGCCGGAGTGACAAGAACACTGAAGCTTTCTTT
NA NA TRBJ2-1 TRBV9 CASSVAPGDPLNSYNEQFF TGTGCCAGCAGCGTAGCGCCTGGAGATCCGCTGAACTCCTACAATGAGCAGTTCTTC
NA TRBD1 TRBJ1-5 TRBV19 CASSTARGRGNQPQHF TGTGCCAGTAGTACGGCCAGGGGGCGCGGCAATCAGCCCCAGCATTTT
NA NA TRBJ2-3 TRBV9 CASSVDLTSTDTQYF TGTGCCAGCAGCGTAGATCTAACTAGCACAGATACGCAGTATTTT
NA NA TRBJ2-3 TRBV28 CASSLVGGGFTDTQYF TGTGCCAGCAGTTTGGTTGGGGGCGGGTTCACAGATACGCAGTATTTT
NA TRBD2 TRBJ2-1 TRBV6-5 CASSSGTSGSFKQFF TGTGCCAGCAGTTCTGGGACTAGCGGGAGTTTCAAGCAGTTCTTC
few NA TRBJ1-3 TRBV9 CASSAYSGNTIYF TGTGCCAGCAGCGCCTACTCTGGAAACACCATATATTTT
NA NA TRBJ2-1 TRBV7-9 CASSLEGGMRAGLNEQFF TGTGCCAGCAGCTTAGAAGGGGGGATGCGGGCAGGTTTGAATGAGCAGTTCTTC
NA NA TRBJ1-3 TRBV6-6 CASSATGYSSGNTIYF TGTGCCAGCAGTGCCACAGGGTACAGCTCTGGAAACACCATATATTTT
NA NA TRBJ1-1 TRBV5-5 CASSLLVGAGNTEAFF TGTGCCAGCAGCTTGCTTGTTGGGGCAGGGAACACTGAAGCTTTCTTT
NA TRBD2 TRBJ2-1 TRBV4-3 CASSQDVTGEGRSEQFF TGCGCCAGCAGCCAAGATGTCACGGGGGAGGGCCGAAGTGAGCAGTTCTTC
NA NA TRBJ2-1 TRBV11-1 CASGGRMNEQFF TGTGCCAGCGGGGGAAGGATGAATGAGCAGTTCTTC
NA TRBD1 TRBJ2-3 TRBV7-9 CASSPAGTGLSSTDTQYF TGTGCCAGCAGCCCTGCCGGGACAGGACTATCTAGCACAGATACGCAGTATTTT
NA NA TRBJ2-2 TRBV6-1 CASSDINTGELFF TGTGCCAGCAGTGACATAAACACCGGGGAGCTGTTTTTT
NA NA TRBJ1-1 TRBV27 CASSYRVGNTEAFF TGTGCCAGCAGTTACAGGGTAGGGAACACTGAAGCTTTCTTT
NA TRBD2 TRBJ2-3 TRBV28 CASQRGIRDTQYF TGTGCCAGCCAGCGGGGGATTAGAGATACGCAGTATTTT
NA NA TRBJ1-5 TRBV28 CASSLGAGNQPQHF TGTGCCAGCAGTTTAGGCGCAGGGAATCAGCCCCAGCATTTT
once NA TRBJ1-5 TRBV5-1 CASSPAGSGSNQPQHF TGCGCCAGCAGCCCGGCCGGCTCGGGGAGCAATCAGCCCCAGCATTTT
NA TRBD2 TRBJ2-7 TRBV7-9 CASSLRGGSYEQYF TGTGCCAGCAGCTTACGGGGGGGCTCCTACGAGCAGTACTTC
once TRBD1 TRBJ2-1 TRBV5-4 CASSLEARQGKNEQFF TGTGCCAGCAGCTTGGAGGCACGACAGGGTAAGAATGAGCAGTTCTTC
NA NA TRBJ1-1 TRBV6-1 CASNSGRGTEAFF TGTGCCAGCAATAGCGGGCGGGGAACTGAAGCTTTCTTT
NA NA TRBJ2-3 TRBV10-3 CAISGGGGLVDTQYF TGTGCCATCAGTGGCGGTGGGGGGCTGGTAGATACGCAGTATTTT
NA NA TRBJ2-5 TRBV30 CAWSVTELQETQYF TGTGCCTGGAGTGTCACAGAACTACAAGAGACCCAGTACTTC
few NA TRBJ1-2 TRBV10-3 CAISDEGDYGYTF TGTGCCATCAGTGATGAGGGAGACTATGGCTACACCTTC
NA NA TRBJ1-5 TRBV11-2 CASSSGAGPNQPQHF TGTGCCAGCAGCTCCGGGGCAGGGCCTAATCAGCCCCAGCATTTT
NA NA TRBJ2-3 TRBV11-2 CASSLDRIGSAQYF TGTGCCAGCAGCTTGGACCGAATAGGTAGTGCGCAGTATTTT
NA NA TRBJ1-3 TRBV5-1 CASSPDVPYSGNTIYF TGCGCCAGCAGCCCGGACGTCCCTTACTCTGGAAACACCATATATTTT
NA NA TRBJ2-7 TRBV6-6 CASSSPGLGSYEQYF TGTGCCAGCAGTTCCCCCGGATTAGGCTCCTACGAGCAGTACTTC
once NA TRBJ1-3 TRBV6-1 CASSERGNTIYF TGTGCCAGCAGTGAACGTGGAAACACCATATATTTT